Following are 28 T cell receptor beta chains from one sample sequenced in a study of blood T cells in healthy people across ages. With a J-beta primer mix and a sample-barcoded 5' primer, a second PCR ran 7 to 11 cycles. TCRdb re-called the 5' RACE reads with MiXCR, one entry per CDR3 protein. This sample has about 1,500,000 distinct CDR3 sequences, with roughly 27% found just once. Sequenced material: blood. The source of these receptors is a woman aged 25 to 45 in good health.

CDR3 sequence: CAWSVPPGQGYTEAFF. The DNA of the CDR3 is TGTGCCTGGAGTGTGCCCCCGGGACAGGGGTACACTGAAGCTTTCTTT. This chain links TRBV30 with TRBJ1-1, with 10 nucleotides matching TRBD1. The CDR3 length is 16 residues. The J segment lost 3 bases and the V segment lost 0 bases, leaving 7 bases of the junction unmatched. Germline values: CDR1 GTSNPN, CDR2 SVGIG (reference sequence).

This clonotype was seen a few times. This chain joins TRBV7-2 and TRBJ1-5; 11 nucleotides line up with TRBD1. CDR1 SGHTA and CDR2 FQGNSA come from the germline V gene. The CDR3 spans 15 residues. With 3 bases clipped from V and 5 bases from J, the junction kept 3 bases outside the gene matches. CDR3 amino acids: CASSFRTGGYQPQHF. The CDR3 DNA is TGTGCCAGCAGCTTTAGGACAGGGGGCTATCAGCCCCAGCATTTT.

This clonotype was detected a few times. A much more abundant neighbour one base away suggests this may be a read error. In DNA form, the CDR3 reads TGTGCCACCAGTGGTTCCTTTAGCTCCTACAATGAGCAGTACTTC. Amino acid sequence: CATSGSFSSYNEQYF. The J gene is TRBJ2-1, the V gene TRBV24-1; D call uncertain. The end of the DNA is better explained by TRBJ2-7, so the J call may be wrong. Germline-derived CDR1 and CDR2 are KGHDR and SFDVKD. There are 15 residues in the CDR3.

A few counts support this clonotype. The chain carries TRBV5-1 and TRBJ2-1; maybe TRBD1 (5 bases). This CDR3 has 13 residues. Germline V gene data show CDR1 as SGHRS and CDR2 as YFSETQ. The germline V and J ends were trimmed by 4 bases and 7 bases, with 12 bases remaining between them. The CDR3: CASSADGQNEQFF. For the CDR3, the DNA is TGCGCCAGCAGCGCGGACGGACAAAATGAGCAGTTCTTC.

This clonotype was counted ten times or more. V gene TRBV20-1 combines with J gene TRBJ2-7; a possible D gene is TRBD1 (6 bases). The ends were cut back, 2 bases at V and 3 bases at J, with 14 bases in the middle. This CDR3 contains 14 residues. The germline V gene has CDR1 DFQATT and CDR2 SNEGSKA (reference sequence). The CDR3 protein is CSARKAGTIYEQYF. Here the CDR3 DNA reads TGCAGTGCTAGAAAGGCAGGGACAATCTACGAGCAGTACTTC.

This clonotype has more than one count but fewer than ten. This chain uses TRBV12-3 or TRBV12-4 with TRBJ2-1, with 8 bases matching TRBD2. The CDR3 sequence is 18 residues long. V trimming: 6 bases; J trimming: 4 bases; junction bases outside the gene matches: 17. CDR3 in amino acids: CASRPGGGRHFIYNEQFF. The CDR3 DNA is TGTGCCAGCAGGCCCGGGGGCGGGAGGCACTTCATTTACAATGAGCAGTTCTTC.

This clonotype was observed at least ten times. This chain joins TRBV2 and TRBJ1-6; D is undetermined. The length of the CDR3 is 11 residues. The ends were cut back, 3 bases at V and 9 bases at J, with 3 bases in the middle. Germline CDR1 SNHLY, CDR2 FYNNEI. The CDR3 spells CASSDISPLHF. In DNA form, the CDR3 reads TGTGCCAGCAGTGACATTTCACCCCTCCACTTT.

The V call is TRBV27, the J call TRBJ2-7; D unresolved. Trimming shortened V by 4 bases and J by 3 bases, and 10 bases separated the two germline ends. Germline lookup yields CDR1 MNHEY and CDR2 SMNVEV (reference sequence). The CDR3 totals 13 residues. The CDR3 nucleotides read TGTGCCAGCAGTTATAGGATACGCTACGAGCAGTACTTC. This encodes CASSYRIRYEQYF.

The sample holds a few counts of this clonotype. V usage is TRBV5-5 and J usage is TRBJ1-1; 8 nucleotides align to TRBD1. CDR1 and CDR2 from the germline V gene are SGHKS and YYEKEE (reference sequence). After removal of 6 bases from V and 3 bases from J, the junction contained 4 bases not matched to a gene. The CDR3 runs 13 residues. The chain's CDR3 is CASMTQGDTEAFF. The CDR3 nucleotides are TGTGCCAGCATGACACAGGGGGACACTGAAGCTTTCTTT.

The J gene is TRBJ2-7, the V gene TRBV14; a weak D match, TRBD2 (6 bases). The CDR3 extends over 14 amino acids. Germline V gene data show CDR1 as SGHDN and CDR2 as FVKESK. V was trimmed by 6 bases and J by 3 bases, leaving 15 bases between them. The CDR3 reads CASSYGGGVYEQYF. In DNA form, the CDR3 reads TGTGCCAGCAGTTACGGAGGCGGGGTCTACGAGCAGTACTTC.

The CDR3, as DNA: TGTGCCAGCAGGGAGGCGGGGGTAGAAGAGACCCAGTACTTC. Translation: CASREAGVEETQYF. The chain carries TRBV2 and TRBJ2-5; the match to TRBD2 covers 7 bases. V lost 6 bases and J lost 3; bases outside the gene matches: 7. The CDR3 covers 14 residues. Germline CDR1 reads SNHLY; CDR2 reads FYNNEI.

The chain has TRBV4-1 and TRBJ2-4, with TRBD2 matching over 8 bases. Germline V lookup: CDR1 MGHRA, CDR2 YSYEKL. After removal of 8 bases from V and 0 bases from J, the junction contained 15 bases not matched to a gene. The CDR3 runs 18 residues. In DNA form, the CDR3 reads TGCGCCAGCCGGGGGCTTCCGGGGGGGACCCTAGCCAAAAACATTCAGTACTTC. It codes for CASRGLPGGTLAKNIQYF.

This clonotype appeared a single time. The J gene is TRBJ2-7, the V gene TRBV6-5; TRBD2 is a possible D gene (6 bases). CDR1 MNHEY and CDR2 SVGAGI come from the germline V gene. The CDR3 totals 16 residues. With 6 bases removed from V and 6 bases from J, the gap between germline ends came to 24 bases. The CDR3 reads CASSPVVSGPRGEQYF. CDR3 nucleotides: TGTGCCAGCAGCCCAGTTGTGAGCGGGCCCCGGGGCGAGCAGTACTTC.

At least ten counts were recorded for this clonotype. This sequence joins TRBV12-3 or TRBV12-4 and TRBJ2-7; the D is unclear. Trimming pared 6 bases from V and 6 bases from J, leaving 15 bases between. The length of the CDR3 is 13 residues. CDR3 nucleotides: TGTGCCAGCAGACACCCTCTACTAATCGAGCAGTACTTC. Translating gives CASRHPLLIEQYF.

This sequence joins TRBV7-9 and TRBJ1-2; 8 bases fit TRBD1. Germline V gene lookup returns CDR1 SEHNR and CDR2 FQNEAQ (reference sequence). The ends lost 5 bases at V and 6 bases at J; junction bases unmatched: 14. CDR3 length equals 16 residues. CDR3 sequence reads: CASSPGSPGGADGYTF. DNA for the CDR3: TGTGCCAGCAGCCCCGGGTCGCCAGGGGGCGCGGATGGCTACACCTTC.

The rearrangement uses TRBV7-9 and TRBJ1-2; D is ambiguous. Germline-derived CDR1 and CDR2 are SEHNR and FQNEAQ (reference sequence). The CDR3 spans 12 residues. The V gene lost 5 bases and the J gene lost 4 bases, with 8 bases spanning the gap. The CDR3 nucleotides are TGTGCCAGCAGCGAGGATTTCTATGGCTACACCTTC. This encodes CASSEDFYGYTF. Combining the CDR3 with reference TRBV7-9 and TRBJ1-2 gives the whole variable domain DTGVSQNPRHKITKRGQNVTFRCDPISEHNRLYWYRQTLGQGPEFLTYFQNEAQLEKSRLLSDRFSAERPKGSFSTLEIQRTEQGDSAMYLCASSEDFYGYTFGSGTRLTVV.

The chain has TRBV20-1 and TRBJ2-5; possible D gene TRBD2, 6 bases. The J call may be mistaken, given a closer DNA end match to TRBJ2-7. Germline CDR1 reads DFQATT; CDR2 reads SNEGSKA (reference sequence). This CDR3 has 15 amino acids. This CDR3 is CSASTVASVADEQYF. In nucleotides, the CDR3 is TGCAGTGCTAGTACCGTCGCTTCCGTAGCGGACGAGCAGTACTTC.

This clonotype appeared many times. CDR3: CSARDAGQGLSYNSPLHF. CDR3 sequence (DNA): TGCAGTGCTAGAGATGCGGGACAGGGGTTATCCTATAATTCACCCCTCCACTTT. V is TRBV20-1 and J is TRBJ1-6, with TRBD1 identical over 10 bases. Germline V gene data show CDR1 as DFQATT and CDR2 as SNEGSKA (reference sequence). V was pared by 0 bases and J by 1 base, with 6 bases of the junction left unmatched. The CDR3 length is 18 residues.

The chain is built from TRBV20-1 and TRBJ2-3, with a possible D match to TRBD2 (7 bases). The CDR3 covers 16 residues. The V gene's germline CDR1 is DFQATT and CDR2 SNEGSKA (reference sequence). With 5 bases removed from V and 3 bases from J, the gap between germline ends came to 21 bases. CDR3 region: CSAYASGGALTDTQYF. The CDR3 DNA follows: TGCAGTGCTTATGCCTCTGGGGGGGCCTTGACAGATACGCAGTATTTT.

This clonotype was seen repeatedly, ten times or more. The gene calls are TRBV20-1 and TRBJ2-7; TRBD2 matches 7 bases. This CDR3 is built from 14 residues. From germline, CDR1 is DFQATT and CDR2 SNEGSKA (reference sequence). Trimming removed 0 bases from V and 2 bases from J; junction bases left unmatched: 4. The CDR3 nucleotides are TGCAGTGCTAGAGATCATCGGGGGGCCTACGAGCAGTACTTC. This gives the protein CSARDHRGAYEQYF.

CDR3 protein: CASRRTGGATEAFF. The CDR3 bases are TGTGCCAGCAGGCGGACAGGGGGGGCCACTGAAGCTTTCTTT. The chain joins TRBV3-1 to TRBJ1-1, with TRBD1 matching 10 bases. This CDR3 is 14 amino acids long. Trimming took 6 bases from V and 4 from J; bases not matched to a gene: 5. Germline V gene lookup returns CDR1 LGHDT and CDR2 YNNKEL (reference sequence).

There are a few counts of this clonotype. DNA for the CDR3: TGTGCCAGCAGCTTACTAGCGGGGGGGCCACCAGATACGCAGTATTTT. It is translated as CASSLLAGGPPDTQYF. The rearrangement uses TRBV7-2 and TRBJ2-3, with 12 bases identical to TRBD2. Germline assignment: CDR1 SGHTA and CDR2 FQGNSA. V lost 2 bases and J lost 4; bases outside the gene matches: 4. The CDR3 covers 16 residues.

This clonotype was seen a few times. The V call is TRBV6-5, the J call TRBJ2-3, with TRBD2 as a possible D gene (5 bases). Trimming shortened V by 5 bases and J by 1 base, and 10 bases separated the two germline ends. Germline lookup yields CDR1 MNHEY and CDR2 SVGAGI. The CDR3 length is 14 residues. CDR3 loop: CASSTRGGTDTQYF. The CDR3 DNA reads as TGTGCCAGCAGTACTCGGGGTGGCACAGATACGCAGTATTTT.

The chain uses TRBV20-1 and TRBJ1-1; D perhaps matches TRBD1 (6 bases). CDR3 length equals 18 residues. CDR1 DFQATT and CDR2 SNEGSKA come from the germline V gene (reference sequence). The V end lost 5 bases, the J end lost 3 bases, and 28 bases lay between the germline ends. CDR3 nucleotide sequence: TGCAGTGCTGGGGCTTTTTGGGGGGGCGTCGTTTTGGACACTGAAGCTTTCTTT. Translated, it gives CSAGAFWGGVVLDTEAFF.

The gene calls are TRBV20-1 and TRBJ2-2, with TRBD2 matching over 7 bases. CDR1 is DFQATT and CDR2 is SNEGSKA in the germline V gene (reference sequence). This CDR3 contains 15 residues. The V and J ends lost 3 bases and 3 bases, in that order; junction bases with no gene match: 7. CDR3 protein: CSASNPSGDTGELFF. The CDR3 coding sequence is TGCAGTGCTAGTAACCCTAGCGGCGACACCGGGGAGCTGTTTTTT.

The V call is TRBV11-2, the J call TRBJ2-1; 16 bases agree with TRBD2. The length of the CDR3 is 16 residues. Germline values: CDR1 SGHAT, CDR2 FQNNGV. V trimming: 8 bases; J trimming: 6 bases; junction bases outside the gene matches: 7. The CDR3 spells CASLVGLAGGINEQFF. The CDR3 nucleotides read TGTGCCAGCCTTGTGGGACTAGCGGGAGGGATCAATGAGCAGTTCTTC.

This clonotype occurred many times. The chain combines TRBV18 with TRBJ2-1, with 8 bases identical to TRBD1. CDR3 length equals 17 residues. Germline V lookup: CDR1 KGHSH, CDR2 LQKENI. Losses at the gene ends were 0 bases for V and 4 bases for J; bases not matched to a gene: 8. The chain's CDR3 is CASSPPVGTGVYNEQFF. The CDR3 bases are TGTGCCAGCTCACCACCGGTAGGGACAGGAGTATACAATGAGCAGTTCTTC.

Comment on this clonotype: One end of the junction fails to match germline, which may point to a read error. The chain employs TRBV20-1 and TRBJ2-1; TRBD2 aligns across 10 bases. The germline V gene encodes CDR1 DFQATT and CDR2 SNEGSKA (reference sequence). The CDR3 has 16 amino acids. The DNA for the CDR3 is TGCAGTGCTAGCGTATTAAGCGGGGGGGTCTACAATGGGCAGTTCTTC. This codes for CSASVLSGGVYNGQFF.